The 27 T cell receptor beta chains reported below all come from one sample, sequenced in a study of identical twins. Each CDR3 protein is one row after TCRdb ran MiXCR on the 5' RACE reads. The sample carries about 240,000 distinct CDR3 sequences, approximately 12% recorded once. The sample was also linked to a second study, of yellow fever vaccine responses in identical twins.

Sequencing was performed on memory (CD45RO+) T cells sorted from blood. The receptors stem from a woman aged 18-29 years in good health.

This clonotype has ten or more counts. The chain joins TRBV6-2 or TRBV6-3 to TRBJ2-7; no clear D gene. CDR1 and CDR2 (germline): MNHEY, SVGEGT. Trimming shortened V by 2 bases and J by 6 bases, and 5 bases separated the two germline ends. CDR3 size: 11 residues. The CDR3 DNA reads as TGTGCCAGCAGTTACGGTGGCGAGCAGTACTTC. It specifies CASSYGGEQYF.

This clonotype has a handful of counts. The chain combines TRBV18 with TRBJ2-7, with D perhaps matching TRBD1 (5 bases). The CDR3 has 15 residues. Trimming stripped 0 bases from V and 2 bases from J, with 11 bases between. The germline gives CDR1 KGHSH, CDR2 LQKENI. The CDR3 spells CASSPPNRNTYEQYF. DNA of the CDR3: TGTGCCAGCTCACCACCTAACAGGAATACCTACGAGCAGTACTTC. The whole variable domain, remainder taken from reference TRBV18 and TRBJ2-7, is NAGVMQNPRHLVRRRGQEARLRCSPMKGHSHVYWYRQLPEEGLKFMVYLQKENIIDESGMPKERFSAEFPKEGPSILRIQQVVRGDSAAYFCASSPPNRNTYEQYFGPGTRLTVT.

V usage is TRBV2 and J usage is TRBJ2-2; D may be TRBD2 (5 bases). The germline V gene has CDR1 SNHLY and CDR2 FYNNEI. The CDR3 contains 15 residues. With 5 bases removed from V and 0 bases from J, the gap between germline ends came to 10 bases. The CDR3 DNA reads TGTGCCAGCAGTCGTTGGACTTCGAACACCGGGGAGCTGTTTTTT. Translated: CASSRWTSNTGELFF.

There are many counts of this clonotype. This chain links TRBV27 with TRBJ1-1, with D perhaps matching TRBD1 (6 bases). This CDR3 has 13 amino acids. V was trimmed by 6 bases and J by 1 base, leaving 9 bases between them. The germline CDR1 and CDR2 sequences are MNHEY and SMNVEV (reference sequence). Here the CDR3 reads CASRWGRNTEAFF. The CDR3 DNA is TGTGCCAGCAGGTGGGGGCGGAACACTGAAGCTTTCTTT.

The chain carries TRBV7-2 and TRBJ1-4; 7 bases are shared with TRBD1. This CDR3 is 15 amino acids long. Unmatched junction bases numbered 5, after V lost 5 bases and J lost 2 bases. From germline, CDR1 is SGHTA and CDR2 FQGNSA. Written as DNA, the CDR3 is TGTGCCAGCAGCCTCGCAGGGGGGACTAATGAAAAACTGTTTTTT. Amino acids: CASSLAGGTNEKLFF.

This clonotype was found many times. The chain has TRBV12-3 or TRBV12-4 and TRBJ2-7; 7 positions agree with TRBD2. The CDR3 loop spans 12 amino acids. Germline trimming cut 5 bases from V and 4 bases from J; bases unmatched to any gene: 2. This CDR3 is CASSLREYEQYF. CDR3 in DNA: TGTGCCAGCAGTCTGCGGGAGTACGAGCAGTACTTC.

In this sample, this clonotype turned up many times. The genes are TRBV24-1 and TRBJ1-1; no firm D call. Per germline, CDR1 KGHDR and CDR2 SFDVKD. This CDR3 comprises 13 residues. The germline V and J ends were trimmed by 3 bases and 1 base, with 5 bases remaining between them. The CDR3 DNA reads TGTGCCACCAGTGATGAGAGGAACACTGAAGCTTTCTTT. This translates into CATSDERNTEAFF.

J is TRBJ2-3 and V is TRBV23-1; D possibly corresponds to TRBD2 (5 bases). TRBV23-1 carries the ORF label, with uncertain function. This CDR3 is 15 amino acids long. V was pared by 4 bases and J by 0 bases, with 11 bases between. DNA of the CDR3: TGCGCCAGCAGTCTTCTAGCTCCCAGCACAGATACGCAGTATTTT. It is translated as CASSLLAPSTDTQYF.

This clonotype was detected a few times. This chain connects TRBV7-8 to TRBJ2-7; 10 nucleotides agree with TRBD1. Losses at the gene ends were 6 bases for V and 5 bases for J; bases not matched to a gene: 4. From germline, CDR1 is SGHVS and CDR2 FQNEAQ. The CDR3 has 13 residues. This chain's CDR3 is CASSSGQGNEQYF. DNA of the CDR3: TGTGCCAGCAGTTCGGGACAGGGGAACGAGCAGTACTTC. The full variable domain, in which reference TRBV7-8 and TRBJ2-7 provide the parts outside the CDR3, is GAGVSQSPRYKVAKRGQDVALRCDPISGHVSLFWYQQALGQGPEFLTYFQNEAQLDKSGLPSDRFFAERPEGSVSTLKIQRTQQEDSAVYLCASSSGQGNEQYFGPGTRLTVT.

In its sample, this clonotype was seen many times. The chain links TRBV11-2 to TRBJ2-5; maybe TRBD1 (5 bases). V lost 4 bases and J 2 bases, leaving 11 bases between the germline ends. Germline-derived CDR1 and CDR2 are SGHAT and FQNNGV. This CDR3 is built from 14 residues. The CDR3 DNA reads TGTGCCAGCAGCTCCCAGGGCAGACAAGAGACCCAGTACTTC. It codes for CASSSQGRQETQYF.

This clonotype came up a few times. The DNA of the CDR3 is TGTGCCAGCAGCCGCGGACTAGCGGGGTCTTCGAACACCGGGGAGCTGTTTTTT. It encodes CASSRGLAGSSNTGELFF. The rearrangement joins TRBV3-1 to TRBJ2-2; 12 positions agree with TRBD2. CDR3 length equals 18 residues. The trim removed 4 bases at V and 0 bases at J, leaving 6 bases unmatched. Germline V CDR1 and CDR2: LGHDT, YNNKEL (reference sequence).

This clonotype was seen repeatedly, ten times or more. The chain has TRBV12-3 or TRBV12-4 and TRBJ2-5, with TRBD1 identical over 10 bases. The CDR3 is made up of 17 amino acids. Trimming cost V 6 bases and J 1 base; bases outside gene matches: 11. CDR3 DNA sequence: TGTGCCAGCAGATCTTTGGGACAGGGGAACGCCCAAGAGACCCAGTACTTC. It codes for CASRSLGQGNAQETQYF.

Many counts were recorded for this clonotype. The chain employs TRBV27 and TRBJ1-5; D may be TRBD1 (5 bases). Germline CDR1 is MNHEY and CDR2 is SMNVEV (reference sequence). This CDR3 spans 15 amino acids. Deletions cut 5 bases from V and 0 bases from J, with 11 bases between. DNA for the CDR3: TGTGCCAGCAGTCGGGCAGGGCATAGCAATCAGCCCCAGCATTTT. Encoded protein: CASSRAGHSNQPQHF.

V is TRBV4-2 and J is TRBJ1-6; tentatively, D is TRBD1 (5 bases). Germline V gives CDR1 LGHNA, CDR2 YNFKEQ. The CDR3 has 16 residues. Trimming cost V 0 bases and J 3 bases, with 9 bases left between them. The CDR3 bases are TGTGCCAGCAGCCAAGAGGGGCTTGACTATAATTCACCCCTCCACTTT. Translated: CASSQEGLDYNSPLHF.

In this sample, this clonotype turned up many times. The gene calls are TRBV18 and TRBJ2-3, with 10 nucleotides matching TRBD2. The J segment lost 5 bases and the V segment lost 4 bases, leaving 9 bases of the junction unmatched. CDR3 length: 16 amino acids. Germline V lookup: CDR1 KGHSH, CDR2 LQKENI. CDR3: CASSQRSGRAGDTQYF. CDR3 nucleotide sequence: TGTGCCAGCTCACAGAGAAGCGGGAGGGCCGGAGATACGCAGTATTTT.

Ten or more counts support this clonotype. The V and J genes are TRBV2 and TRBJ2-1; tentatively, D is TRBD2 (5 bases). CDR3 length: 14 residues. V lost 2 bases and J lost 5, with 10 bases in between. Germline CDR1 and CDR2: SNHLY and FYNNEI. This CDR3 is CASSETGSNNEQFF. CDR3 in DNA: TGTGCCAGCAGTGAAACGGGATCCAACAATGAGCAGTTCTTC.

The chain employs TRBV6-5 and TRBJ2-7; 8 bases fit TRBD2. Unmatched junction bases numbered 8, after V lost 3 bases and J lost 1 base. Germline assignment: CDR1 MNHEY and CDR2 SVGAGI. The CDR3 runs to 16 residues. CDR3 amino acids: CASSYSLAGGSYEQYF. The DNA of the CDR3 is TGTGCCAGCAGTTATAGTTTGGCGGGGGGATCCTACGAGCAGTACTTC.

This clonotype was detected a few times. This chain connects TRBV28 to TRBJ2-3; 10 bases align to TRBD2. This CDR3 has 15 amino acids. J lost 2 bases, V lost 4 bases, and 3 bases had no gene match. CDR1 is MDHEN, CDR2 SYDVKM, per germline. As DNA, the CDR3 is TGTGCCAGCAGTTCAGGGACTAGCGACACAGATACGCAGTATTTT. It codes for CASSSGTSDTDTQYF.

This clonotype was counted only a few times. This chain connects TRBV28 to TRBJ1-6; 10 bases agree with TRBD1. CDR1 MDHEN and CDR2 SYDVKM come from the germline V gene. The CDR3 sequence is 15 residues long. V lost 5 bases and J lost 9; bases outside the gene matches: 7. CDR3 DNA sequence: TGTGCCAGCAGTACGGGGACAGGGGAAGTTTCACCCCTCCACTTT. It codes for CASSTGTGEVSPLHF.

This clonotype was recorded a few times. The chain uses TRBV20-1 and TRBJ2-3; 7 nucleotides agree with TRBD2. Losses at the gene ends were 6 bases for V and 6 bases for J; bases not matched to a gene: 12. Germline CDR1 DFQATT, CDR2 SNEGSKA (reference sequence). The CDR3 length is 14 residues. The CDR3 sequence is CSATGTTSSDTQYF. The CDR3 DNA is TGCAGTGCAACCGGGACTACTAGCTCGGATACGCAGTATTTT.

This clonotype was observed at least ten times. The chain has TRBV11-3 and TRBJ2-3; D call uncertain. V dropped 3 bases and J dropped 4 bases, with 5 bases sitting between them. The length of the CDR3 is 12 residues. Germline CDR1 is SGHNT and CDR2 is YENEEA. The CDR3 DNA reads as TGTGCCAGCAGCTTGCGCCCAGATACGCAGTATTTT. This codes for CASSLRPDTQYF.

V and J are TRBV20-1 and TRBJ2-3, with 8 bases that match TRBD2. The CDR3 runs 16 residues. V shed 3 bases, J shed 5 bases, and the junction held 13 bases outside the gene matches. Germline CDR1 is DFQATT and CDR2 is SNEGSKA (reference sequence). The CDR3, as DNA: TGCAGTGCTAGCTTCATTAGCGGGGCCCCCAGAGATACGCAGTATTTT. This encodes CSASFISGAPRDTQYF.

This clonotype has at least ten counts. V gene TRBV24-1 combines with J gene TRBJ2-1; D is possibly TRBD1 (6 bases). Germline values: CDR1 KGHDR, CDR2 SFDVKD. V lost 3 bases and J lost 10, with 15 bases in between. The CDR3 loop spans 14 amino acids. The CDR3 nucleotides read TGTGCCACCAGTGATCCCCCAGGGGTTCCGGAGCAGTTCTTC. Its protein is CATSDPPGVPEQFF.

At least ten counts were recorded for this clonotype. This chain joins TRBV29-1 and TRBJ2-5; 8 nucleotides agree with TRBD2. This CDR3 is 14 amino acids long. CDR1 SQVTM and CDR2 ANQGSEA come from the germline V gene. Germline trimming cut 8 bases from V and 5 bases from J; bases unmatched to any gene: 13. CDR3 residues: CSSIPGLGRETQYF. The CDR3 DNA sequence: TGCAGCTCGATACCGGGACTAGGGAGGGAGACCCAGTACTTC.

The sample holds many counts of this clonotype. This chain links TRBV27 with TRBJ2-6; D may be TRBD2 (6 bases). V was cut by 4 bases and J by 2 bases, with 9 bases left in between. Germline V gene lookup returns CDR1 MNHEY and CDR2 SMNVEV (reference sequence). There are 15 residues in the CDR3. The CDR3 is CASSSWGAGANVLTF. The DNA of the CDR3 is TGTGCCAGCAGTTCCTGGGGGGCTGGGGCCAACGTCCTGACTTTC.

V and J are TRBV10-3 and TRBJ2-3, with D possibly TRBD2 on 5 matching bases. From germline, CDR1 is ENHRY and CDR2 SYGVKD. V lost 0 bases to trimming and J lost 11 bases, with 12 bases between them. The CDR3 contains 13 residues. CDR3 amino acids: CAISESVGGGQYF. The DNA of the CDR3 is TGTGCCATCAGTGAGTCGGTTGGAGGAGGGCAGTATTTT.

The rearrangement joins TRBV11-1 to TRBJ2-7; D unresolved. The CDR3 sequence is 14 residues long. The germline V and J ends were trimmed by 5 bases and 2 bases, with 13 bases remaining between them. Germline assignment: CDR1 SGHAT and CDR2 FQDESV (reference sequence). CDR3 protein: CASSRDTVTYEQYF. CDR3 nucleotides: TGTGCCAGCAGCCGAGACACGGTTACCTACGAGCAGTACTTC.